This T cell receptor beta chain was observed in a study of T cells in Graves' hyperthyroidism and ophthalmopathy. Notes on the study in general: Among clonotypes expanded in thyroid above 0.001, most were also found in blood.

The V and J ends lost 7 bases and 2 bases respectively, with 17 bases between them. Germline V CDR1 and CDR2: LNHDA, SQIVND (reference sequence). The CDR3 loop spans 15 amino acids. Many counts were recorded for this clonotype. Its specificity is unknown. Amplified regions were TCR beta CDR3 sequences from RNA transcripts. TCR CDR3 regions were first amplified by RT-PCR with HTBI primers. TCRdb analysed the multiplex PCR reads with MiXCR anew, one entry per CDR3 protein. The sample has some 500,000 distinct CDR3 sequences; approximately 14% are singletons. The V call is TRBV19, the J call TRBJ2-5; D possibly corresponds to TRBD1 (5 bases). The receptor was isolated from a woman aged 18 to 35 with Graves' hyperthyroidism. Input material: blood. The CDR3 loop reads CASTETGRVQETQYF. The CDR3 DNA reads as TGTGCCAGTACGGAAACAGGAAGGGTTCAAGAGACCCAGTACTTC.